The 18 T cell receptor beta chains given below trace back to one sample, sequenced in a study of regulatory T cells in long-lasting Graves disease. Construction of the TCR beta libraries employed iRepertoire HTBI primers in conjunction with Arm-PCR of CDR3 regions. Via MiXCR, TCRdb re-called the multiplex PCR reads, giving one row per CDR3 protein. This sample carries roughly 400,000 distinct CDR3 sequences, under 25% of them seen once, and the ten largest clones take around 21%. Time point given: persistent/refractory GD, antithyroid drugs over 5 years with positive TRAb. Extracted PBMC RNA gave rise to the TCR library. The source was peripheral blood mononuclear cells (PBMCs), collected when the disease was refractory, from a patient treated with antithyroid drugs. Receptor source: a female donor with Graves disease.

As regards this clonotype: A far larger clone is just one base off, so this is likely a read error. The chain couples TRBV6-9 to TRBJ2-5; weak D call: TRBD2 (5 bases). In germline, CDR1 is MNHGY, CDR2 SVAAGI. CDR3 length equals 16 residues. The CDR3 sequence: CAGSFVSSGLQETQYF. CDR3 DNA sequence: TGTGCCGGCAGTTTCGTGTCGAGCGGACTCCAAGAGACCCAGTACTTC.

The V and J genes are TRBV7-2 and TRBJ1-5; D ambiguous. Trimming removed 5 bases from V and 6 bases from J, with 20 bases in between. CDR3 length equals 16 residues. From germline, CDR1 is SGHTA and CDR2 FQGNSA. The CDR3 sequence is CASSPTALTKSQPQHF. In nucleotides, the CDR3 is TGTGCCAGCAGCCCTACAGCCTTGACAAAGAGTCAGCCCCAGCATTTT.

This clonotype was counted only a few times. The V and J genes are TRBV7-2 and TRBJ1-6; D might be TRBD1 (5 bases). CDR1 is SGHTA and CDR2 is FQGNSA in the germline V gene. This CDR3 is 16 amino acids long. Trimming took off 1 base at V and 10 bases at J, with 17 bases between the two ends. For the CDR3, the DNA is TGTGCCAGCAGCTTAGTTGGGCCAGGTGGGGGATCACCCCTCCACTTT. Translation gives CASSLVGPGGGSPLHF.

This clonotype occurred many times. CDR3 sequence (DNA): TGTGCCAGCAGTCGCGGGACTATGGGCCATGGCTACACCTTC. Amino acid sequence: CASSRGTMGHGYTF. The rearrangement links TRBV27 to TRBJ1-2; D perhaps matches TRBD1 (5 bases). The CDR3 is 14 amino acids. CDR1 is MNHEY and CDR2 is SMNVEV in the germline V gene (reference sequence). The V gene lost 5 bases and the J gene lost 6 bases, with 16 bases spanning the gap.

V gene TRBV12-3 or TRBV12-4 combines with J gene TRBJ1-3, with D perhaps matching TRBD1 (6 bases). This CDR3 comprises 15 residues. The V and J ends lost 4 bases and 0 bases respectively, with 10 bases between them. CDR3 loop: CASSYEGGSGNTIYF. The CDR3, as DNA: TGTGCCAGCAGTTACGAGGGGGGCTCTGGAAACACCATATATTTT.

There are a few counts of this clonotype. The rearrangement joins TRBV2 to TRBJ2-1; TRBD2 matches 10 bases. CDR1 and CDR2 from the germline V gene are SNHLY and FYNNEI. Germline trimming cut 8 bases from V and 7 bases from J; bases unmatched to any gene: 5. This CDR3 contains 13 residues. The CDR3 spells CASLAGVVNEQFF. In DNA form, the CDR3 reads TGTGCCAGCCTAGCGGGAGTTGTAAATGAGCAGTTCTTC.

This clonotype was found a few times. The V call is TRBV20-1, the J call TRBJ2-4; maybe TRBD1 (6 bases). CDR1 DFQATT and CDR2 SNEGSKA come from the germline V gene (reference sequence). The V end was cut by 0 bases, the J end by 8 bases, with 14 bases between. The CDR3 runs 14 residues. This CDR3 is CSARDLTGSYIQYF. The CDR3 bases are TGCAGTGCTAGAGATCTCACAGGGAGTTACATTCAGTACTTC.

The chain carries TRBV13 and TRBJ1-3; D is possibly TRBD1 (6 bases). V shed 4 bases and J shed 4 bases, with 14 bases lying between them. CDR1 PRHDT and CDR2 FYEKMQ come from the germline V gene (reference sequence). This CDR3 spans 15 amino acids. This chain's CDR3 is CASSSQGPGGNTIYF. The CDR3 region has the DNA TGTGCCAGCAGCTCCCAGGGGCCGGGGGGAAACACCATATATTTT.

The chain uses TRBV7-8 and TRBJ1-5, with D perhaps TRBD1 (6 bases). Trimming cost V 4 bases and J 6 bases, with 16 bases left between them. The CDR3 is made up of 15 amino acids. The V gene's germline CDR1 is SGHVS and CDR2 FQNEAQ. The chain's CDR3 is CASSSVGGGLQPQHF. Here the CDR3 DNA reads TGTGCCAGCAGCTCGGTGGGGGGGGGCCTTCAGCCCCAGCATTTT.

This clonotype appeared a few times. This chain joins TRBV20-1 and TRBJ2-7; 13 bases line up with TRBD2. The CDR3 contains 16 residues. Germline assignment: CDR1 DFQATT and CDR2 SNEGSKA (reference sequence). V lost 3 bases and J lost 4; bases outside the gene matches: 9. CDR3 in amino acids: CSASTSGRAQTYEQYF. Written as DNA, the CDR3 is TGCAGTGCTAGTACTAGCGGGAGGGCCCAAACTTACGAGCAGTACTTC.

This clonotype was seen only a few times. J is TRBJ1-5 and V is TRBV20-1; possibly TRBD1 for D (6 bases). The CDR3 sequence is 12 residues long. CDR1 and CDR2 (germline): DFQATT, SNEGSKA (reference sequence). The CDR3 reads CSQGTANQPQHF. The DNA of the CDR3 is TGCAGCCAGGGGACGGCTAATCAGCCCCAGCATTTT.

This clonotype was detected many times. The gene calls are TRBV12-3 or TRBV12-4 and TRBJ2-5; D is unclear. V shed 6 bases and J shed 5 bases, with 16 bases lying between them. CDR3 length: 14 residues. CDR3 in amino acids: CASSGQTPGETQYF. The CDR3 region has the DNA TGTGCCAGCAGCGGGCAGACCCCTGGGGAGACCCAGTACTTC.

The genes are TRBV7-3 and TRBJ2-5; a possible D gene is TRBD1 (7 bases). The germline gives CDR1 SGHTA, CDR2 FQGTGA. The CDR3 extends over 15 amino acids. V was trimmed by 0 bases and J by 5 bases, leaving 13 bases between them. The CDR3 DNA follows: TGTGCCAGCAGCTTAACGGAGGGGGCTGAGGAGACCCAGTACTTC. This sequence encodes CASSLTEGAEETQYF.

The chain combines TRBV5-6 with TRBJ2-1; a weak D match, TRBD1 (6 bases). CDR1 is SGHDT and CDR2 is YYEEEE in the germline V gene. Trimming left V 7 bases short and J 3 bases short, with 14 bases between. The CDR3 sequence is 14 residues long. The CDR3 loop reads CASRAEQGYNEQFF. DNA of the CDR3: TGTGCCAGCCGGGCAGAACAGGGCTACAATGAGCAGTTCTTC.

There are a few counts of this clonotype. This rearrangement joins TRBV19 to TRBJ2-7; 7 bases map to TRBD2. Germline-derived CDR1 and CDR2 are LNHDA and SQIVND (reference sequence). The length of the CDR3 is 13 residues. Trimming at V came to 5 bases and at J to 2 bases, leaving 3 bases not matched to a gene. CDR3 protein: CASSAGLAYEQYF. The DNA for the CDR3 is TGTGCCAGTAGTGCCGGACTAGCCTACGAGCAGTACTTC.

V is TRBV7-8 and J is TRBJ2-5; D ambiguous. Germline V lookup: CDR1 SGHVS, CDR2 FQNEAQ. The CDR3 covers 15 residues. V lost 2 bases and J 3 bases, leaving 13 bases between the germline ends. The CDR3 DNA is TGTGCCAGCAGCTTATATGGGCAGACGGAAGAGACCCAGTACTTC. Its translation: CASSLYGQTEETQYF.

The rearrangement uses TRBV7-9 and TRBJ2-5; D unresolved. The CDR3 is made up of 15 amino acids. Trimming stripped 10 bases from V and 0 bases from J, with 18 bases between. Germline V gene data show CDR1 as SEHNR and CDR2 as FQNEAQ (reference sequence). CDR3: CATKELSAYQETQYF. CDR3 DNA sequence: TGTGCCACCAAAGAGCTCTCCGCGTACCAAGAGACCCAGTACTTC. The complete variable domain, with remaining parts taken from reference TRBV7-9 and TRBJ2-5, reads DTGVSQNPRHKITKRGQNVTFRCDPISEHNRLYWYRQTLGQGPEFLTYFQNEAQLEKSRLLSDRFSAERPKGSFSTLEIQRTEQGDSAMYLCATKELSAYQETQYFGPGTRLLVL.

Ten or more counts support this clonotype. V gene TRBV6-1 combines with J gene TRBJ1-2; D possibly corresponds to TRBD1 (5 bases). With 8 bases removed from V and 4 bases from J, the gap between germline ends came to 17 bases. Germline CDR1 reads MNHNS; CDR2 reads SASEGT. This CDR3 comprises 14 residues. The CDR3: CASRPTGGSYGYTF. CDR3 DNA sequence: TGTGCCAGCCGCCCCACAGGAGGGAGCTATGGCTACACCTTC.